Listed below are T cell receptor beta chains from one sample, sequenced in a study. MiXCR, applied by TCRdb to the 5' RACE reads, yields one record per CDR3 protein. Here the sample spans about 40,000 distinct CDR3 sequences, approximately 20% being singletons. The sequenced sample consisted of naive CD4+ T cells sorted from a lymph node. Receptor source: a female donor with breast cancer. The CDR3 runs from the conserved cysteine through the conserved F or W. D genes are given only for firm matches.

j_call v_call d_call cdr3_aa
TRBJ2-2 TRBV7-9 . CASSFYQGNTGELFF
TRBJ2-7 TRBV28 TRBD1 CASSLTGQSYEQYF
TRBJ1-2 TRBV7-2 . CASSSTALGGYTF
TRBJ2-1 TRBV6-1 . CTSSEASFNEQFF
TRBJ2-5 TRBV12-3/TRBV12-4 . CASSLATGTAIETQYF
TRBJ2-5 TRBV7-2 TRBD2 CASSFGGAGRETQYF
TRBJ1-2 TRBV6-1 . CASSRDQPDYGYTF
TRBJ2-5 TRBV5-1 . CASSPAAALTQETQYF
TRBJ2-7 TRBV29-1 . CSAGSAYEQYF
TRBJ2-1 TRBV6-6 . CATAGGRINEQFF
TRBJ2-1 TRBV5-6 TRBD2 CASSFIAGGSYNEQFF
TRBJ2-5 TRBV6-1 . CASSEHRGRETQYF
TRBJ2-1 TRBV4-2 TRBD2 CASSQAGLAGDTYNEQFF
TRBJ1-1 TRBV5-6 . CASSLGAADTEAFF
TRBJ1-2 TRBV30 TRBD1 CAWRRYKTGAGYTF
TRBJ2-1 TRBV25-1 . CACRGDPF
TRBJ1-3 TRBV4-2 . CASSRDAISGNTIYF
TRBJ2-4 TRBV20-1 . CSASGGAKNIQYF
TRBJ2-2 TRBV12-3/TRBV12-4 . CASSFQGNTGELFF
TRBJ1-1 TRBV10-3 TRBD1 CAISRVPTGGGTEAFF
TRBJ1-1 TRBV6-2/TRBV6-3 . CASSYPEALTEAFF
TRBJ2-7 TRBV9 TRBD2 CASTPGLAGYEQYF
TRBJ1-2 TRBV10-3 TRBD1 CAISGLGQGAGGYTF
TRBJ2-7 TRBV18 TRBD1 CASSPWDRAYEQYF
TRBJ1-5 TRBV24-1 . CATSGPDRNQPQHF
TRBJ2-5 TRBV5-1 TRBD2 CASSIATSGSSEKTQYF
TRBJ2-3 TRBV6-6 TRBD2 CASSYTLSGLAGTLPNTQYF
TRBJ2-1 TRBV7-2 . CASSMRDGAQFF
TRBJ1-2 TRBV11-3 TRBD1 CASNLGDRDYGYTF
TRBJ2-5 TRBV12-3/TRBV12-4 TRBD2 CASSGTTKETQYF
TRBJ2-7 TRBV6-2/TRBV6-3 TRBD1 CASSTTGEYEQYF
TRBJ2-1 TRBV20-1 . CSALGAHFRSYNEQFF
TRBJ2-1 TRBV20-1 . CSDNSGAKSDNEQFF
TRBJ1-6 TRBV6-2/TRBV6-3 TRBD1 CASSYSAGGDSPLCF
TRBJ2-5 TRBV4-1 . CASSLTLGETQYF
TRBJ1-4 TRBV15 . CATSPVGWGDEKLFF
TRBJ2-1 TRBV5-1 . CASSLSFSGEQFF
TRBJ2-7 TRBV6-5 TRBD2 CASRQNQGLTYEQYF
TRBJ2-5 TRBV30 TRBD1 CAWRTGLGTQYF
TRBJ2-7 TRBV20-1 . CSATGPYEQYF
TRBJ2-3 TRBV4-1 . CASSDRPLDTQYF
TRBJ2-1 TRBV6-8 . CANPNEQFF
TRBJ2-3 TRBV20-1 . CSAGVTDTQYF
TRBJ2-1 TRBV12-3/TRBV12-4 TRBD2 CASSFRTSLGEQFF
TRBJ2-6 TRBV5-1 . CASSLDLSGANVLTF